This TCR beta chain emerged from a study of blood T cells in healthy people across ages (dated by TCRdb to between 2014 and 2016). For the study in its entirety: In model experiments, template switching captured about one uniquely barcoded TCR beta cDNA molecule for every two T cells. Age-related changes in TCR beta repertoire diversity were measured in the study by deep sequencing normalized with unique cDNA molecular identifiers. The donors were divided into four age groups: young (average about 15 years), middle-aged (approximately 41), aged (approximately 64) and long-lived (roughly 82). To avoid experimental bias, donors of different ages were randomly spread across the sequencing lanes. For two donors (one aged 18 to 30 and one aged 80 or older), the study analyzed two additional independent replicas of 1 million unique cDNA reads from the same blood draw. Findings and caveats that apply to the study as a whole: Total diversity estimates from one million sequenced T cells were considered lower bounds and underestimates. Because donor CMV infection status was unknown, age-related changes in expanded clonotypes were potentially confounded. Bulk unsorted PBMC profiling prevented conclusive comparison of naive and antigen-experienced compartments. Observed TCR beta diversity correlated strongly with the percentage of naive T cells measured by flow cytometry. Compared with the aged group, the long-lived group had more naive CD4+ T cells, fewer expanded clones and increased TCR diversity, a pattern suggesting age selection. Observed TCR beta diversity per million T cells fell roughly linearly with age, and a significant reduction was already apparent by age about 36.

Library construction relied on 5' RACE. Sequencing instrument: Illumina HiSeq 2500. A second roughly 6 to 12 cycle PCR used a sample-barcoded 5' primer and a J-beta primer mix. A unique molecular identifier was introduced onto each TCR beta cDNA molecule by a template-switch 5' adaptor carrying 12 random nucleotides. At least 3 million CDR3-containing paired-end reads were obtained from each sample. First-strand cDNA was synthesized from all RNA with the Mint cDNA synthesis kit, primed by a TRBC-specific oligonucleotide. All cDNA was treated with uracil-DNA glycosylase and then went through a first 18-cycle PCR with the universal primers M1SS and BC2_uni_R. Per the authors' processing: For normalization, 1 million high-quality reads were randomly selected from each sample, with every read carrying a distinct molecular identifier. Instead of being binned into consensus sequences, reads that shared molecular identifiers were thrown out. MiTCR, set to a Q25 quality threshold and the strictest error-elimination algorithm, was used for CDR3 identification, clonotype clustering and error correction. A nonparametric unseen species model with Euler transformation was used to estimate lower-bound total TCR beta diversity. TCRdb passed the public sequencing reads through fastp at Q25 and MiXCR, retaining productive beta sequences. Entries that share a CDR3 protein sequence are merged under the most common genes and DNA. The authors' filters were not applied to this entry. The sample table lists 600,000 to 650,000 distinct CDR3 sequences, under 70% of them with a count of one. The biggest ten clones account for roughly 34% of the sample.

About this clonotype: Its cognate antigen has yet to be identified. The junction does not match germline at one end; this may be a read error.

The CDR3 runs 16 residues from the cysteine to the phenylalanine. The sequence is cut down to CDR3 DNA, 48 bases in frame from base 1. The germline V gene encodes CDR1 WNHNN and CDR2 SYGVQD (reference sequence). The 35 to 40 donors, aged 6 to 90 years, were systemically healthy Caucasian individuals from Russia. About 9.1 milliliters of peripheral blood were collected from each donor into EDTA-treated Vacutainer tubes. Ficoll-Paque density-gradient centrifugation was used to isolate PBMCs, with at least 6.5 million per sample. Trizol reagent was used to extract total RNA from PBMCs, with at least 5.5 micrograms per sample. Naive CD45RAhigh/CD27high T cell percentages were measured by flow cytometry on a PBMC aliquot from every donor.

The sample was blood. This receptor was taken from a man in his 60s in good health. This chain joins TRBV10-1 to TRBJ2-3, and TRBD2 matches 10 of the central bases. In nucleotide form, the sequence is TGCGCCAGCAGTGAGACTAGCGGGGCGCGCACAGGTACGCAGTATTTT. Translated, this gives CASSETSGARTGTQYF.